A selection of T cell receptor beta chains follows, all from one sample in a study of control samples from healthy donors and cancer patients. The data were produced by immunoSEQ multiplex PCR, yet TCRdb's version contains in-frame clones alone and is incomplete. In the table there are about 130,000 clones, less than 95% of which are singletons. The specimen sequenced was blood. The origin of the receptors is a man aged 25 to 45 in good health. The CDR3 runs from the conserved cysteine through the conserved F or W. Fields, in order: clone size, D gene, V gene, J gene, CDR3 protein, CDR3 DNA. The D gene is left open where the match is weak. A clone size is listed for some rows: how often the clone was seen (once, few, many), or a class if it is expanded.

>-|TRBD1|TRBV4-2|TRBJ1-4
CASSLTGGLGKLFF
TGTGCCAGCAGCTTGACAGGGGGCCTAGGAAAACTGTTTTTT
>-|-|TRBV2|TRBJ1-2
CASNQGPSYLSNYGYTF
TGTGCCAGCAACCAGGGGCCCAGCTACCTATCTAACTATGGCTACACCTTC
>-|-|TRBV4-1|TRBJ1-4
CASRRSGEKLFF
TGCGCCAGCCGCCGGTCTGGGGAAAAACTGTTTTTT
>-|-|TRBV30|TRBJ1-1
CAGYRKGNTEAFF
TGTGCCGGCTACAGGAAGGGCAACACTGAAGCTTTCTTT
>-|TRBD2|TRBV18|TRBJ2-1
CASSPTSGAVDNEQFF
TGTGCCAGCTCTCCGACTAGCGGGGCGGTTGACAATGAGCAGTTCTTC
>-|-|TRBV5-1|TRBJ1-1
CASSPGWGSDTEAFF
TGCGCCAGCAGCCCCGGGTGGGGGTCGGACACTGAAGCTTTCTTT
>-|TRBD1|TRBV7-9|TRBJ1-6
CASSLRTGVNSPLHF
TGTGCCAGCAGCCTACGGACAGGCGTGAATTCACCCCTCCACTTT
>-|TRBD1|TRBV7-2|TRBJ1-4
CASSSRTGGEYEKLFF
TGTGCCAGCAGCTCCCGGACAGGGGGCGAATATGAAAAACTGTTTTTT
>-|TRBD2|TRBV7-2|TRBJ2-2
CASSLALAGANTGELFF
TGTGCCAGCAGCTTAGCGCTAGCGGGGGCGAACACCGGGGAGCTGTTTTTT
>-|TRBD1|TRBV5-1|TRBJ2-7
CASTYGTGPYEQYF
TGCGCCAGCACTTACGGGACAGGCCCCTACGAGCAGTACTTC
>-|-|TRBV6-2/TRBV6-3|TRBJ2-5
CASSYLGTLQETQYF
TGTGCCAGCAGTTACCTGGGGACCTTACAAGAGACCCAGTACTTC
>-|-|TRBV7-2|TRBJ2-2
CASSLVGGTGTGELFF
TGTGCCAGCAGCTTAGTTGGGGGAACAGGCACCGGGGAGCTGTTTTTT
>-|-|TRBV7-9|TRBJ2-7
CASSLSGVSYEQYF
TGTGCCAGCAGCTTATCAGGGGTCTCCTACGAGCAGTACTTC
>-|-|TRBV19|TRBJ1-2
CASSFQGRGGAGYTF
TGTGCCAGTAGTTTTCAAGGTAGAGGCGGCGCGGGCTACACCTTC
>-|TRBD1|TRBV15|TRBJ1-6
CATSNPGQGGSPLHF
TGTGCCACCAGCAACCCAGGACAGGGGGGATCACCCCTCCACTTT
>-|-|TRBV18|TRBJ2-5
CASSLLRQETQYF
TGTGCCAGCTCACTTCTGCGACAAGAGACCCAGTACTTC
>-|TRBD1|TRBV19|TRBJ1-2
CASRAGTGSDYTF
TGTGCCAGTAGGGCCGGGACAGGGAGTGACTACACCTTC
>-|TRBD1|TRBV19|TRBJ1-4
CASSWTGANEKLFF
TGTGCCAGTAGCTGGACAGGGGCTAATGAAAAACTGTTTTTT
>few|-|TRBV28|TRBJ2-1
CASSLTGIRTYNEQFF
TGTGCCAGCAGTTTAACTGGCATCAGGACCTACAATGAGCAGTTCTTC
>-|-|TRBV5-1|TRBJ1-3
CASSSRRLTSSGNTIYF
TGCGCCAGCAGCTCAAGGAGATTGACGAGCTCTGGAAACACCATATATTTT
>-|-|TRBV28|TRBJ2-7
CASSFRGHPYEQYF
TGTGCCAGCAGTTTTAGGGGACACCCCTACGAGCAGTACTTC
>-|-|TRBV11-2|TRBJ1-1
CASSLDGQYTEAFF
TGTGCCAGCAGCTTAGATGGGCAGTACACTGAAGCTTTCTTT